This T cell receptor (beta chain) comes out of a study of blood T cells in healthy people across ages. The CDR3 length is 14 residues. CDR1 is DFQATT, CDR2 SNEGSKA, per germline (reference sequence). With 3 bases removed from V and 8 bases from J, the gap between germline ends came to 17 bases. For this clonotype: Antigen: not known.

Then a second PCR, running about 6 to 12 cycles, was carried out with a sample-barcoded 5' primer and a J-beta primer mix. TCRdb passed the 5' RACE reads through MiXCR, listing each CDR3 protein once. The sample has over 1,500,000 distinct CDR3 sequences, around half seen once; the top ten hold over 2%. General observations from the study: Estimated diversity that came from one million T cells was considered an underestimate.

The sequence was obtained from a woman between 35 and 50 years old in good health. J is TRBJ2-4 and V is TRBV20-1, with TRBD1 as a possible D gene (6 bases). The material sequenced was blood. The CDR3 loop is CSASPPQGRYIQYF. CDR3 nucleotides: TGCAGTGCTAGCCCCCCACAGGGAAGGTACATTCAGTACTTC.